This is a list of T cell receptor beta chains from one sample in a study of vaccination effects on CD4 cells after COVID-19. The method was immunoSEQ multiplex PCR; TCRdb's version includes in-frame clones alone and lacks a portion of them. The sample includes 35,000 to 45,000 clones, around 80% of them seen just once. Their antigen targets remain unknown. The specimen was CD4+ T cells from PBMCs cultured with HCoV-NL63 spike peptides, collected after COVID-19 vaccination. These receptors originate from a human donor who received a COVID-19 vaccine. Some clones in this sample may be carry-over from other donors' samples. CDR3s include the opening cysteine and the closing phenylalanine or tryptophan. A D gene is named only where the DNA matches it firmly. Size values are once, few and many counts, or a class for expanded clones, and some rows have none.

clone_size	v_call	cdr3_length	j_call	d_call	cdr3_nt	cdr3_aa
NA	TRBV7-2	14	TRBJ1-6	NA	TGTGCCAGCAGCCCAAGGGGCAAGAATTCACCCCTCCACTTT	CASSPRGKNSPLHF
NA	TRBV30	12	TRBJ1-5	NA	TGTGCCTGGAGCAGGGGAACTCAGCCCCAGCATTTT	CAWSRGTQPQHF
NA	TRBV7-3	13	TRBJ2-5	NA	TGTGCCAGCAGCGCCGGTGCAGGAGAGACCCAGTACTTC	CASSAGAGETQYF
NA	TRBV25-1	17	TRBJ1-6	NA	TGTGCCAGCAGTGAATGGAACAGCAGCCCCTCTAGGGGATCCCTCCACTTT	CASSEWNSSPSRGSLHF
NA	TRBV18	14	TRBJ1-1	NA	TGTGCCAGCTCACCACAGGGGACGAACACTGAAGCTTTCTTT	CASSPQGTNTEAFF
NA	TRBV5-1	15	TRBJ1-1	NA	TGCGCCAGCAGCCCACAGGGAAGGGGGAACACTGAAGCTTTCTTT	CASSPQGRGNTEAFF
NA	TRBV7-3	13	TRBJ2-1	NA	TGTGCCAGCAGCTTAACGATCGTGGGTGAGCAGTTCTTC	CASSLTIVGEQFF
few	TRBV19	14	TRBJ1-5	NA	TGTGCCAGTAGTACACCCTCCAGCAATCAGCCCCAGCATTTT	CASSTPSSNQPQHF
NA	TRBV5-1	17	TRBJ1-2	TRBD1	TGCGCCAGCGGTACCGGGACAGGGGGAAAAGGGGAATATGGCTACACCTTC	CASGTGTGGKGEYGYTF
NA	TRBV18	14	TRBJ2-5	NA	TGTGCCAGCTCACCACCGGGCACCAGGGAGACCCAGTACTTC	CASSPPGTRETQYF
NA	TRBV7-2	16	TRBJ2-3	NA	TGTGCCAGCAGCCTGTCTCGGGCCCTGGGGCCAGATACGCAGTATTTT	CASSLSRALGPDTQYF
NA	TRBV6-2/TRBV6-3	13	TRBJ2-1	TRBD2	TGTGCCAGCAGCAGCGGGGGGGTGGTTGAGCAGTTCTTC	CASSSGGVVEQFF
NA	TRBV24-1	11	TRBJ2-1	NA	TGTGCCACCAGAGAGAACAATGAGCAGTTCTTC	CATRENNEQFF
NA	TRBV9	14	TRBJ2-5	NA	TGTGCCAGCAGCGTAGGTAGGGTCCAAGAGACCCAGTACTTC	CASSVGRVQETQYF
NA	TRBV15	13	TRBJ1-2	TRBD1	TGTGCCACCAACGGACAGGGGCGACTCGGCTACACCTTC	CATNGQGRLGYTF
few	TRBV5-8	16	TRBJ1-2	NA	TGTGCCAGCAGCTTCTCCCTGGGAGCGTCTAACTATGGCTACACCTTC	CASSFSLGASNYGYTF
NA	TRBV6-5	13	TRBJ1-5	NA	TGTGCCAGCATTCTAGAGGGGCCTCAGCCCCAGCATTTT	CASILEGPQPQHF
NA	TRBV24-1	17	TRBJ2-2	NA	TGTGCCACCAGTGACCCCGGACGGACCGCGAACACCGGGGAGCTGTTTTTT	CATSDPGRTANTGELFF
NA	TRBV24-1	14	TRBJ2-1	NA	TGTGCCACCAGTGATTCCCTAACCGGCAATGAGCAGTTCTTC	CATSDSLTGNEQFF
NA	TRBV19	14	TRBJ1-2	NA	TGTGCCAGTAGTAAGGACAGAACTAACTATGGCTACACCTTC	CASSKDRTNYGYTF
NA	TRBV25-1	17	TRBJ2-3	NA	TGTGCCAGCAGTGAAATCAGCGCTGGGCCATGGGCAGATACGCAGTATTTT	CASSEISAGPWADTQYF
NA	TRBV14	11	TRBJ1-1	NA	TGTGCCACCCGGAGGGGCACTGAAGCTTTCTTT	CATRRGTEAFF
NA	TRBV12-3/TRBV12-4	12	TRBJ1-1	NA	TGTGCCAGCAGCTTGGTGCGTGGGGGAGCTTTCTTT	CASSLVRGGAFF
NA	TRBV7-2	12	TRBJ1-2	NA	TGTGCCAGCAGCTTTGACCTTTATGGCTACACCTTC	CASSFDLYGYTF
NA	TRBV18	13	TRBJ2-1	NA	TGTGCCAGCTCGGACAACTCCTACAATGAGCAGTTCTTC	CASSDNSYNEQFF
NA	TRBV19	16	TRBJ1-5	TRBD1	TGTGCCAGTAGTATGGGACAGGGGTTCGGCAATCAGCCCCAGCATTTT	CASSMGQGFGNQPQHF
NA	TRBV6-5	13	TRBJ1-1	NA	TGTGCCAGCAGGGGGGACAAGAACACTGAAGCTTTCTTT	CASRGDKNTEAFF
NA	TRBV6-1	15	TRBJ1-1	TRBD1	TGTGCCAGCAGTGAACTGACCGACAGGGGAGGGGAAGCTTTCTTT	CASSELTDRGGEAFF
NA	TRBV5-1	15	TRBJ2-1	TRBD2	TGCGCCAGCAGCTCGGGACTAGCGGGGGAACTAGCGCAGTTCTTC	CASSSGLAGELAQFF
NA	TRBV7-3	15	TRBJ2-2	NA	TGTGCCAGCAGCGCGCAGGGGGGAGGTACCGGGGAGCTGTTTTTT	CASSAQGGGTGELFF
NA	TRBV6-1	16	TRBJ2-3	TRBD2	TGTGCCAGCAGTGTTTTTATCGGGACTAGCTTAGATACGCAGTATTTT	CASSVFIGTSLDTQYF
NA	TRBV5-1	15	TRBJ1-2	TRBD1	TGCGCCAGCAGCTTAACGACAGGGGGAGGCTATGGCTACACCTTC	CASSLTTGGGYGYTF
NA	TRBV15	15	TRBJ1-2	TRBD1	TGTGCCACCAGCAGAGATCGGACAGGGGGCACGGGCTACACCTTC	CATSRDRTGGTGYTF
NA	TRBV18	15	TRBJ1-2	NA	TGTGCCAGCTCACCCCTCGGGGAGGGCCGCTATGGCTACACCTTC	CASSPLGEGRYGYTF
NA	TRBV4-1	14	TRBJ1-5	NA	TGCGCCAGCAGCCAATTCCAGGCCGAGCGGCCCCAGCATTTT	CASSQFQAERPQHF
NA	TRBV5-1	15	TRBJ2-5	TRBD2	TGCGCCAGCAGCACTAGCGGGGGGCCCCAAGAGACCCAGTACTTC	CASSTSGGPQETQYF